This paragraph covers one T cell receptor (beta chain) sequence. The memory gate held CD4+ cells that were not CD45RA+CCR7+CD95- naive cells, over 98% pure. Blood from healthy donors was obtained in Switzerland from donation centers. CD8+, CD14+, CD16+, CD56+, CD19+ and CD25-bright cells were excluded before sorting. Profiled with immunoSEQ multiplex PCR; TCRdb holds only in-frame clones, not every one. The data hold tens of thousands of clones, with roughly 79% observed a single time. This entry comes from a study of human CD4 T cells and Enterobacteriaceae. Germline values: CDR1 LNHDA, CDR2 SQIVND (reference sequence). The CDR3 loop spans 15 amino acids. The V end lost 3 bases, the J end lost 4 bases, and 13 bases lay between the germline ends.

The genes are TRBV19 and TRBJ1-5, with a weak D call TRBD1 (5 bases). Material for sequencing was memory CD4+ T cells from blood. The receptor was isolated from a human donor in good health. This chain's CDR3 is CASSIWPGLNQPQHF. CDR3 DNA sequence: TGTGCCAGTAGTATTTGGCCAGGGTTGAATCAGCCCCAGCATTTT.